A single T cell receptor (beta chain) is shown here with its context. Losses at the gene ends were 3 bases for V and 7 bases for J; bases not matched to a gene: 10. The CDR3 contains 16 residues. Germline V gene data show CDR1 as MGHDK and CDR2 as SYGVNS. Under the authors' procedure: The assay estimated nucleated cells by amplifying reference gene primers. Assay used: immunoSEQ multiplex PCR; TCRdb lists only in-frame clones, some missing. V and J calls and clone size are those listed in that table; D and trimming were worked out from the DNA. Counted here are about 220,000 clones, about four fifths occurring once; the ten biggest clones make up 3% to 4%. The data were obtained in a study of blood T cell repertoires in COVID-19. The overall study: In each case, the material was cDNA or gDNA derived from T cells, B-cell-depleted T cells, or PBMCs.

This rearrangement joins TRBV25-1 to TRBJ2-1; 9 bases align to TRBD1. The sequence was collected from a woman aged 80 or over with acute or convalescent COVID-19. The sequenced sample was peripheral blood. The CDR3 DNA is TGTGCCAGCAGTGAGCCCGGGACAGGGAAGGGGAATGAGCAGTTCTTC. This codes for CASSEPGTGKGNEQFF.